This T cell receptor beta chain derives from a study of human T cells and chemical hapten exposure. CDR1 is MDHEN, CDR2 SYDVKM, per germline. The CDR3 has 14 amino acids. The ends lost 5 bases at V and 6 bases at J; junction bases unmatched: 7. This clonotype has just a few counts. The time point here: patch test 2, 6 weeks after DPC sensitization. Described treatment: therapeutic diphenylcyclopropenone sensitization with weekly scalp DPC. Each CDR3 protein is one row after TCRdb ran MiXCR on the RACE reads. The table shows under 100,000 distinct CDR3 sequences, with 10% to 13% occurring only once. V and J are TRBV28 and TRBJ2-7; 10 nucleotides align to TRBD1. The specimen was whole blood, collected in connection with sensitization to the hapten diphenylcyclopropenone (DPC). The receptor comes from a woman between 25 and 40 years old with alopecia areata. Some clones in this sample may be carry-over from other donors' samples. The CDR3 DNA reads TGTGCCAGCAGTCCCCACCGGACAGGGGGCGAGCAGTACTTC. Protein product: CASSPHRTGGEQYF.